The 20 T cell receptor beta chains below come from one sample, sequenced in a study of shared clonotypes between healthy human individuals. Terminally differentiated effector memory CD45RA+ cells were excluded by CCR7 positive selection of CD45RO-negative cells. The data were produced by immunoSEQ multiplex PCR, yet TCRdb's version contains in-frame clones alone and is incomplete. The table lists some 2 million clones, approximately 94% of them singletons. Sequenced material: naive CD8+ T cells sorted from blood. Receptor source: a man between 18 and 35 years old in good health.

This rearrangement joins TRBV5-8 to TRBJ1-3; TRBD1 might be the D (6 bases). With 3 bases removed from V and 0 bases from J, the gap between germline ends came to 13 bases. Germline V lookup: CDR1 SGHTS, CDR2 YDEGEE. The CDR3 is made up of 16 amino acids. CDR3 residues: CASSSLTGFSGNTIYF. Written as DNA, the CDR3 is TGTGCCAGCAGCTCTTTGACAGGATTCTCTGGAAACACCATATATTTT.

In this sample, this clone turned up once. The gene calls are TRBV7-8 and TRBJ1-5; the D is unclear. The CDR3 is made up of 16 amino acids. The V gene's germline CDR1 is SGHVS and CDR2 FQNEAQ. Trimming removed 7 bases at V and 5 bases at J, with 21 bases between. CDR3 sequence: CASTPHGREGYQPQHF. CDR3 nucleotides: TGTGCCAGCACCCCTCACGGGAGGGAGGGATATCAGCCCCAGCATTTT.

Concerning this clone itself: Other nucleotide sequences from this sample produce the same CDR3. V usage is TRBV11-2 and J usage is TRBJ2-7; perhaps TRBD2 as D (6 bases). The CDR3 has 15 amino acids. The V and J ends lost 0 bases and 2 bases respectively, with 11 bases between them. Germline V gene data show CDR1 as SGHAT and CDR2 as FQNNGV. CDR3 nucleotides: TGTGCCAGCAGCTTAGATCGCGGGGCTGCCTACGAGCAGTACTTC. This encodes CASSLDRGAAYEQYF.

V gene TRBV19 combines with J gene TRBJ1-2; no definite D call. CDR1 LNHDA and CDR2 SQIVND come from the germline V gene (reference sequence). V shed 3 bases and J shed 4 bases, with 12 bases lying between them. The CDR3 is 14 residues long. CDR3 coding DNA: TGTGCCAGTAGTATGGGAGACACTATCTATGGCTACACCTTC. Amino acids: CASSMGDTIYGYTF.

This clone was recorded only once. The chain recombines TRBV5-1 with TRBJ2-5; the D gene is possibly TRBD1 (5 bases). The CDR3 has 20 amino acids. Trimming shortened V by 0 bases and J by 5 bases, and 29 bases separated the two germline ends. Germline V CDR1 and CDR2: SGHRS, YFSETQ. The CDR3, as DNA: TGCGCCAGCAGCTTGGACGGGCCGGACACTTCTACGTCCTTTCTGGAGACCCAGTACTTC. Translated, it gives CASSLDGPDTSTSFLETQYF.

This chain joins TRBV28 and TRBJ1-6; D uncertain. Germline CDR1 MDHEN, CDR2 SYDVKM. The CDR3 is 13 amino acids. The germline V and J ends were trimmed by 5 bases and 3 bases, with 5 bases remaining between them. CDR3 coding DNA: TGTGCCAGCAGTACGGACTATAATTCACCCCTCCACTTT. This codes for CASSTDYNSPLHF.

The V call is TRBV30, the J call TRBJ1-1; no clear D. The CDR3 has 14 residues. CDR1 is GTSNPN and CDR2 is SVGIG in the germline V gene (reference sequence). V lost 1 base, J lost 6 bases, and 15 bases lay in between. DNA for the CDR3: TGTGCCTGGAGTGGGACGGAGGCCGCCGCTGAAGCTTTCTTT. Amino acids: CAWSGTEAAAEAFF.

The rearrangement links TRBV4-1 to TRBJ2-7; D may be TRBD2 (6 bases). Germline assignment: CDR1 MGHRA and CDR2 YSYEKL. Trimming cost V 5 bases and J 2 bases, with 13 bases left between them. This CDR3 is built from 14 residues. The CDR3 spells CASSKLASTYEQYF. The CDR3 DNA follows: TGCGCCAGCAGCAAACTAGCCTCAACCTACGAGCAGTACTTC.

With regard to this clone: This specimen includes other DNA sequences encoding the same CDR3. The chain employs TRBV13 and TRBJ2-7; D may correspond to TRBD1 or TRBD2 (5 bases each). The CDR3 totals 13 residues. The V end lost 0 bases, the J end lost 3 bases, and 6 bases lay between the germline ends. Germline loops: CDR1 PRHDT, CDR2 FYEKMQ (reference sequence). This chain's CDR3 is CASSLGRGYEQYF. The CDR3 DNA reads TGTGCCAGCAGCTTAGGGAGGGGCTACGAGCAGTACTTC.

The CDR3 loop is CASSDPVHFGGMGTDTQYF. CDR3 coding DNA: TGTGCCAGCAGCGACCCCGTGCATTTTGGCGGGATGGGGACAGATACGCAGTATTTT. The chain recombines TRBV2 with TRBJ2-3, with D perhaps TRBD2 (6 bases). The CDR3 is 19 residues long. With 6 bases removed from V and 3 bases from J, the gap between germline ends came to 28 bases. Germline loops: CDR1 SNHLY, CDR2 FYNNEI.

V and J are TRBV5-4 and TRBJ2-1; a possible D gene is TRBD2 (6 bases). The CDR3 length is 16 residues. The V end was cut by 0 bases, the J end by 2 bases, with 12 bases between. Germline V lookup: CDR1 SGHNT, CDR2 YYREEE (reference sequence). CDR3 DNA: TGTGCCAGCAGCTTGGAGCCGGGAGAGGCCTACAATGAGCAGTTCTTC. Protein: CASSLEPGEAYNEQFF.

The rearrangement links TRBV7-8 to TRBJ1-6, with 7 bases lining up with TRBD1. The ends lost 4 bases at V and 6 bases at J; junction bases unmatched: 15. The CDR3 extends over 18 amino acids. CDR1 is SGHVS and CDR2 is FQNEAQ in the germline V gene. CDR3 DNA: TGTGCCAGCAGCTCCGATCTTTGGGACAGATCTAGTAATTCACCCCTCCACTTT. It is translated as CASSSDLWDRSSNSPLHF.

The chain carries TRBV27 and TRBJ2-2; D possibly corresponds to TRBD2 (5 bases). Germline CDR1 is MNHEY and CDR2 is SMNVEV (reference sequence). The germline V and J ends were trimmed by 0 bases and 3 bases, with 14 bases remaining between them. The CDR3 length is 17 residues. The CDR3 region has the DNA TGTGCCAGCAGTTTATCGGCCAGGAAGGGAGACACCGGGGAGCTGTTTTTT. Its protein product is CASSLSARKGDTGELFF.

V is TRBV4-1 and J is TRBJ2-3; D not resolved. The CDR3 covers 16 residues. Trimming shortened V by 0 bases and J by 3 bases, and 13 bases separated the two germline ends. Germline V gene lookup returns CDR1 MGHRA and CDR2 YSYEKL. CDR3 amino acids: CASSQDVVPSTDTQYF. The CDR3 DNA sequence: TGCGCCAGCAGCCAAGATGTTGTCCCGTCGACAGATACGCAGTATTTT.

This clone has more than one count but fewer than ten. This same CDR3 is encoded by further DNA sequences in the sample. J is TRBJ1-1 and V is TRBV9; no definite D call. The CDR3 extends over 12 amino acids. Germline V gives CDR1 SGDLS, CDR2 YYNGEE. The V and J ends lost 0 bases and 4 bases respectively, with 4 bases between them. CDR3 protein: CASSVVGTEAFF. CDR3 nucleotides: TGTGCCAGCAGCGTAGTCGGCACTGAAGCTTTCTTT.

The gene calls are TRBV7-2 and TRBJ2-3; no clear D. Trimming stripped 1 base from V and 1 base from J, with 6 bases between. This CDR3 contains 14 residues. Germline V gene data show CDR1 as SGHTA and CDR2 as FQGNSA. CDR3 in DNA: TGTGCCAGCAGCTTAGGTTCTGGCACAGATACGCAGTATTTT. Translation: CASSLGSGTDTQYF.

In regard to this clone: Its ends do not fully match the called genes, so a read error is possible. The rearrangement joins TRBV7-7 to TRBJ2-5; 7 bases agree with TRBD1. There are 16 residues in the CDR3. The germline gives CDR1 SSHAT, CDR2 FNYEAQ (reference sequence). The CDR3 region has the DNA TGTGCTAGCAGCTTAGCTGGGGACAGAAGAAAAGAGACCCAGTACTTC. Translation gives CASSLAGDRRKETQYF.

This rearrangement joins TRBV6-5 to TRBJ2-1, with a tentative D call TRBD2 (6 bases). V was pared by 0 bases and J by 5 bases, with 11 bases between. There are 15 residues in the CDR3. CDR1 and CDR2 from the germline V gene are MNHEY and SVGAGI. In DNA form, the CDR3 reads TGTGCCAGCAGTTACTCCTCGGGAGTCCACAATGAGCAGTTCTTC. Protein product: CASSYSSGVHNEQFF.

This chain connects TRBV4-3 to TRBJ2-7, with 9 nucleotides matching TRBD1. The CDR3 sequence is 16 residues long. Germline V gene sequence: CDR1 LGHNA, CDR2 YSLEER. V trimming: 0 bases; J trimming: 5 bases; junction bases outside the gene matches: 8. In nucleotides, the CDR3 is TGCGCCAGCAGCCAAGATTTCCGACAGGGGGGCGACGAGCAGTACTTC. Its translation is CASSQDFRQGGDEQYF.

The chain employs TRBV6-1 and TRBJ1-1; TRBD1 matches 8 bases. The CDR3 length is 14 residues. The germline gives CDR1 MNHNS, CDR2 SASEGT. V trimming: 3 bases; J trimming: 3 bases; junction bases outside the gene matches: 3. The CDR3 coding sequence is TGTGCCAGCAGTGAGGACAGGGTTGACACTGAAGCTTTCTTT. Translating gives CASSEDRVDTEAFF.